The present T cell receptor beta chain was sequenced within a study of technical replicates of blood from a few donors. Germline V gene sequence: CDR1 SGDLS, CDR2 YYNGEE. J gave up 8 bases and V 4 bases, and 9 bases lay outside the gene matches. This CDR3 has 15 residues. Clones were read by immunoSEQ multiplex PCR, and TCRdb kept only the in-frame ones, dropping some. The table lists 55,000 to 85,000 clones, approximately 97% of them singletons, with around 0.2% in the top ten. This receptor was identified in a human donor in good health. The chain links TRBV9 to TRBJ2-1; 10 bases are shared with TRBD1. Sequenced input: T cells isolated from PBMCs. The CDR3 region is CASSFRTGGSDEQFF. The CDR3 DNA reads as TGTGCCAGCAGCTTCCGGACAGGGGGGTCGGATGAGCAGTTCTTC.